The entry that follows covers one TCR beta chain sequence. V was clipped by 0 bases and J by 4 bases, with 22 bases between them. CDR1 MGHRA and CDR2 YSYEKL come from the germline V gene. The CDR3 has 18 residues. Here immunoSEQ multiplex PCR was the method, and the copy in TCRdb shows in-frame clones only, minus some. The data hold tens of thousands of clones, with around 94% observed a single time. These data come from a study of technical replicates of blood from a handful of donors. This chain links TRBV4-1 with TRBJ2-7; maybe TRBD2 (7 bases). Sample: T cells isolated from PBMCs. This TCR derives from a human donor in good health. CDR3 nucleotides: TGCGCCAGCAGCCAAGAGGGGGGAGGGGGGCGCCTTCCATACGAGCAGTACTTC. Translating it yields CASSQEGGGGRLPYEQYF.